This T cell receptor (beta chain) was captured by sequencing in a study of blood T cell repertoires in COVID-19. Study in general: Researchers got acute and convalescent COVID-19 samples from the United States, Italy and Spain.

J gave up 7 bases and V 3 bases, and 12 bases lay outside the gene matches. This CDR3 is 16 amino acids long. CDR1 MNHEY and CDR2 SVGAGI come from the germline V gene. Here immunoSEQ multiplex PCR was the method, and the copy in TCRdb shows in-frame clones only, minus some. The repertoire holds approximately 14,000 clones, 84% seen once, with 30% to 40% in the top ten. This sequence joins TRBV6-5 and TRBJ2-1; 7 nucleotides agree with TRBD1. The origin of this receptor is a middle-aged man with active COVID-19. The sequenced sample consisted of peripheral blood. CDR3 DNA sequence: TGTGCCAGCAGTTATATCCCGGGACAGTACTCGAATGAGCAGTTCTTC. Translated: CASSYIPGQYSNEQFF.